The rows below give T cell receptor beta chains drawn from one sample of a study of cytomegalovirus exposure and HLA in healthy donors. The protocol was immunoSEQ multiplex PCR, while the TCRdb copy is restricted to in-frame clones and leaves out a portion. Seen here are 97,000 or so clones, 70% to 90% observed once, and the top ten hold about 4%. Sequenced material: PBMCs. The receptors were sampled from a woman between 25 and 40 years old in good health and CMV-seronegative. Each CDR3 is given with its conserved first and last residue. D genes are given only for firm matches. Part of the rows lack a size; the others show once, few, many or a class for expanded clones.

TRBV19	TRBD2	TRBJ2-2	.	TGTGCCAGTAGCCATGGACTAGCGGGAGTTCCCGGGGAGCTGTTTTTT	CASSHGLAGVPGELFF
TRBV9	.	TRBJ1-1	.	TGTGCCAGCAGCGTAGGGTATCGGACTGAAGCTTTCTTT	CASSVGYRTEAFF
TRBV7-9	TRBD1	TRBJ2-7	few	TGTGCCAGCAGCTCGCCGGCGGGGACAGGGCGGTACGAGCAGTACTTC	CASSSPAGTGRYEQYF
TRBV10-3	.	TRBJ2-1	.	TGTGCCATCAGTGACTCCGGCTACAATGAGCAGTTCTTC	CAISDSGYNEQFF
TRBV6-5	.	TRBJ2-7	.	TGTGCCAGCAGTAGGGCGGACAGCTCCTACGAGCAGTACTTC	CASSRADSSYEQYF
TRBV19	.	TRBJ1-1	.	TGTGCCAGTAGTAGCCATCTTCCGGTGAACACTGAAGCTTTCTTT	CASSSHLPVNTEAFF
TRBV27	TRBD1	TRBJ2-4	.	TGTGCCAGCAGTTTGGACAGGGGAAGGGGCAAAAACATTCAGTACTTC	CASSLDRGRGKNIQYF
TRBV9	TRBD1	TRBJ1-5	few	TGTGCCAGCAGCGTGGGACAGGGGGATCAGCCCCAGCATTTT	CASSVGQGDQPQHF
TRBV27	.	TRBJ2-5	.	TGTGCCAGCAGTTTCCAGGGTTACGGAGAGACCCAGTACTTC	CASSFQGYGETQYF
TRBV6-1	.	TRBJ1-1	.	TGTGCCAGCAGTGAAGGGGAGAGGAGGGCGGGCACTGAAGCTTTCTTT	CASSEGERRAGTEAFF
TRBV14	.	TRBJ1-6	medium-sized	TGTGCCAGCAGCCAAGGCTGGGGCAATTCACCCCTCCACTTT	CASSQGWGNSPLHF
TRBV6-5	TRBD1	TRBJ1-4	.	TGTGCCAGCAGTCCAGACAGGGTCGTAAATGAAAAACTGTTTTTT	CASSPDRVVNEKLFF
TRBV4-1	.	TRBJ1-1	.	TGCGCCAGCAGCCAGGCTCACAGGGCAGTGGGCACTGAAGCTTTCTTT	CASSQAHRAVGTEAFF
TRBV7-9	.	TRBJ2-2	.	TGTGCCAGCAGGGGCCAGGCAGTGAACACCGGGGAGCTGTTTTTT	CASRGQAVNTGELFF
TRBV27	TRBD2	TRBJ2-2	once	TGTGCCAGCAGTTTCCTAGCGGGAAGGTCAGGGGAGCTGTTTTTT	CASSFLAGRSGELFF